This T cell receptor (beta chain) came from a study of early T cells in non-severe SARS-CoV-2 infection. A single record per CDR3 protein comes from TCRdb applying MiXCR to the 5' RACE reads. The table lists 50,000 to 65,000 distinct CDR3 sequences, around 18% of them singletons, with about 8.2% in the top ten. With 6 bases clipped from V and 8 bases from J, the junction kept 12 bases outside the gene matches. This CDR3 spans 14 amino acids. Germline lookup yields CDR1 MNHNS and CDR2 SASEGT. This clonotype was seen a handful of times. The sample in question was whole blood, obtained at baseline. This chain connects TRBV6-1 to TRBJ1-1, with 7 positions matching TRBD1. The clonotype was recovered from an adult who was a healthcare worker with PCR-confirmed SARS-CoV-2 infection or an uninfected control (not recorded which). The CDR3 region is CASRTQGPPGEAFF. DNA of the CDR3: TGTGCCAGCAGAACACAGGGGCCACCCGGGGAAGCTTTCTTT.